This T cell receptor (beta chain) is from a study of T cell responses to AZD1222 COVID-19 vaccine. Whole-study results and caveats: The peak T cell response came first, and repertoires were sampled only after it. Seropositive status at baseline applied to only five to seven AZD1222 recipients. Donors skewed white British and female; clonal diversity was possibly underestimated. A rise in Spike-specific TCR breadth and depth followed two AZD1222 doses.

V lost 0 bases, J lost 4 bases, and 11 bases stayed unmatched. The CDR3 runs 20 residues. Germline loops: CDR1 SGHAT, CDR2 FQNNGV. Worth noting for this clone: What it recognizes is unknown.

Sequencing was performed with immunoSEQ multiplex PCR; in TCRdb, only in-frame clones are kept and a portion is missing. The sample yields some 280,000 clones, 90% to 95% seen once. The V gene is TRBV11-2, the J gene TRBJ2-4, with 14 bases that match TRBD2. The clonotype originates from an adult who received the AZD1222 COVID-19 vaccine. The sequenced sample was peripheral blood, obtained 28 days after the second AZD1222 dose. The CDR3 DNA reads TGTGCCAGCAGCTTAGACCTCACTTCCGGACTAGCGGGGGGAAAAAACATTCAGTACTTC. As protein: CASSLDLTSGLAGGKNIQYF.